This T cell receptor (beta chain) was found in a study of blood T cell repertoires in COVID-19. Overall study context: The United States, Italy and Spain were the sources of the acute and convalescent COVID-19 samples.

This clone was detected once. As originally analysed: Quantification of nucleated cells was approximated via reference gene primer amplification. The repertoire was sequenced with immunoSEQ multiplex PCR; TCRdb's copy has only in-frame clones and lacks some. The V and J calls and clone size are taken from that table; D and trimming were inferred from the DNA. The repertoire consists of about 180,000 clones, with roughly 85% occurring once and the leading ten covering 8% to 10%. The CDR3 sequence is 15 residues long. The germline V gene encodes CDR1 SGHRS and CDR2 YFSETQ. V lost 0 bases and J lost 2, with 12 bases in between.

The receptor was derived from a middle-aged man with active or convalescent COVID-19. This chain joins TRBV5-1 and TRBJ2-7; D gene ambiguous. Sequencing was performed on peripheral blood. The CDR3 coding sequence is TGCGCCAGCAGCTTGGCCCCAGGAATCACCTACGAGCAGTACTTC. It codes for CASSLAPGITYEQYF.